The sample holds many counts of the clone carrying this T cell receptor beta chain. The record originates from a study of spatial heterogeneity in lung cancer. About the research overall: The average appearance count of each unique TCR and UMI combination in raw reads was more than nine.

Regarding time point: sample taken at primary tumor resection. Germline CDR1 is SEHNR and CDR2 is FQNEAQ (reference sequence). The V end was cut by 0 bases, the J end by 8 bases, with 10 bases between. The CDR3 covers 13 residues. TCRdb used MiXCR to reprocess the 5' RACE reads, holding one entry per CDR3 protein. Among 24,000 or so distinct CDR3 sequences listed, about 3.3% were seen once. The receptor was derived from a female donor with early-stage non-small cell lung cancer. The input for sequencing was PBMCs, taken at surgery. The gene calls are TRBV7-9 and TRBJ1-1; D perhaps matches TRBD1 (6 bases). CDR3 in amino acids: CASSLALGGEAFF. The CDR3 coding sequence is TGTGCCAGCAGCTTAGCGCTTGGGGGCGAAGCTTTCTTT.